This T cell receptor (beta chain) was sequenced during a study of cytomegalovirus exposure and HLA in healthy donors. As to this clone: The antigen remains undetermined.

This CDR3 comprises 15 residues. Trimming removed 3 bases from V and 6 bases from J; junction bases left unmatched: 8. Germline-derived CDR1 and CDR2 are MGHRA and YSYEKL. With 60 Vbeta and 13 Jbeta primers, the PCR was carried out. Here immunoSEQ multiplex PCR was the method, and the copy in TCRdb shows in-frame clones only, minus some. The data contain under 130,000 clones, approximately 82% of them singletons. Study-wide findings and caveats: The study designated about 180 TCR beta chains cytomegalovirus-associated. In an earlier analysis, productive rearrangement rates for most beta V segments clustered near 87% or 30%.

The source is a man aged 40-55 years in good health and CMV-seropositive. Sequencing was performed on PBMCs. The chain carries TRBV4-1 and TRBJ2-3, with TRBD1 matching 8 bases. CDR3 nucleotides: TGCGCCAGCAGCCACGCAGGACAGGGTGTCGATACGCAGTATTTT. It translates to CASSHAGQGVDTQYF.